The rows below give T cell receptor beta chains drawn from one sample of a study of regulatory T cells in long-lasting Graves disease. TCRdb processed the multiplex PCR reads anew with MiXCR; each CDR3 protein has one entry. The data contain approximately 400,000 distinct CDR3 sequences, less than 25% of them singletons. Material: peripheral blood mononuclear cells (PBMCs), obtained when the disease was refractory, from a patient treated with antithyroid drugs. These receptors came from a female donor with Graves disease. The CDR3 runs from the conserved cysteine through the conserved F or W. A D gene is named only where the DNA matches it firmly. Clone size appears in some rows only: once, few, many, or a class for an expanded clone.

j_gene,v_gene,d_gene,abundance,CDR3aa,CDR3nt
TRBJ2-7,TRBV12-3/TRBV12-4,NA,many,CASSLGEGTTYEQYF,TGTGCCAGCAGTTTAGGAGAAGGGACCACCTACGAGCAGTACTTC
TRBJ2-2,TRBV12-3/TRBV12-4,NA,few,CASSPLGRAHTGELFF,TGTGCCAGCAGCCCGTTGGGGCGGGCTCACACCGGGGAGCTGTTTTTT
TRBJ2-1,TRBV28,TRBD2,NA,CASSWGTSGYYNEQFF,TGTGCCAGCAGTTGGGGGACTAGCGGATACTACAATGAGCAGTTCTTC
TRBJ2-6,TRBV7-2,NA,few,CASSLAPISGANVLTF,TGTGCCAGCAGCTTAGCGCCGATCTCTGGGGCCAACGTCCTGACTTTC
TRBJ2-5,TRBV7-2,TRBD1,few,CASSFDRGSQETQYF,TGTGCCAGCAGCTTCGACAGGGGATCACAAGAGACCCAGTACTTC
TRBJ2-5,TRBV11-2,TRBD1,many,CASSPQAGGRRETQYF,TGTGCCAGCAGCCCCCAAGCAGGGGGCAGGAGAGAGACCCAGTACTTC
TRBJ2-5,TRBV27,NA,many,CASSLSPQYF,TGTGCCAGCAGTTTATCGCCACAATACTTC
TRBJ1-1,TRBV7-9,NA,few,CASSPSLTVNEAFF,TGTGCCAGCAGCCCCTCGTTGACAGTAAACGAAGCTTTCTTT
TRBJ1-4,TRBV18,NA,many,CASSLGTNEKLFF,TGTGCCAGCTCACTAGGGACTAATGAAAAACTGTTTTTT
TRBJ1-2,TRBV4-3,TRBD1,NA,CASSQDGTANYGYTF,TGCGCCAGCAGCCAAGATGGGACAGCTAACTATGGCTACACCTTC
TRBJ2-7,TRBV5-1,NA,NA,CASSLEWGYEQYF,TGCGCCAGCAGCTTGGAATGGGGGTACGAGCAGTACTTC
TRBJ2-7,TRBV20-1,NA,few,CSAWGAASYEQYF,TGCAGTGCTTGGGGAGCAGCCTCCTACGAGCAGTACTTC
TRBJ1-2,TRBV12-3/TRBV12-4,NA,many,CASSLNRSGYTF,TGTGCCAGCAGTCTCAACAGGTCTGGCTACACCTTC
TRBJ2-2,TRBV20-1,TRBD2,few,CSAGLAGDNTGELFF,TGCAGTGCAGGCTTAGCGGGAGATAACACCGGGGAGCTGTTTTTT
TRBJ2-1,TRBV28,NA,NA,CASSGGLPFSYNEQFF,TGTGCCAGCAGTGGGGGGTTACCCTTTTCCTACAATGAGCAGTTCTTC
TRBJ2-5,TRBV20-1,NA,many,CSAGHLAQETQYF,TGCAGTGCTGGGCATCTGGCTCAAGAGACCCAGTACTTC
TRBJ2-7,TRBV28,NA,many,CASSRRSRDPYEQYF,TGTGCCAGCAGTCGCCGCTCTAGGGACCCCTACGAGCAGTACTTC
TRBJ2-2,TRBV12-3/TRBV12-4,TRBD2,many,CASSAGLASGELFF,TGTGCCAGCAGTGCGGGACTAGCATCCGGGGAGCTGTTTTTT
TRBJ1-2,TRBV24-1,TRBD1,many,CATSDSGQDPYGYTF,TGTGCCACCAGTGATTCTGGACAGGACCCCTATGGCTACACCTTC
TRBJ2-5,TRBV2,TRBD2,NA,CASSETSGFPYQETQYF,TGTGCCAGCAGTGAGACTAGCGGGTTCCCGTACCAAGAGACCCAGTACTTC
TRBJ1-1,TRBV20-1,NA,few,CSAISSPEAFF,TGCAGTGCTATCTCTTCCCCTGAAGCTTTCTTT
TRBJ2-3,TRBV7-2,TRBD2,NA,CASSSRSGTSTDTQYF,TGTGCCAGCAGTTCCCGTAGCGGGACGAGCACAGATACGCAGTATTTT
TRBJ2-7,TRBV7-3,NA,many,CASSFEAGYEQYF,TGTGCCAGCAGCTTCGAGGCCGGGTACGAGCAGTACTTC
TRBJ2-5,TRBV6-1,TRBD2,few,CASSPPRGAQYF,TGTGCCAGCAGTCCCCCCCGGGGGGCCCAGTACTTC
TRBJ2-7,TRBV29-1,TRBD2,NA,CSVRSGTYEQYF,TGCAGCGTTCGCAGCGGGACTTACGAGCAGTACTTC
TRBJ2-7,TRBV29-1,TRBD1,NA,CSVRDKQGIKFYEQYF,TGCAGCGTTAGGGATAAACAGGGGATCAAGTTCTACGAGCAGTACTTC
TRBJ2-7,TRBV7-2,TRBD2,few,CASSLALLAGDSYEQYF,TGTGCCAGCAGCTTAGCTTTACTAGCGGGAGACTCCTACGAGCAGTACTTC
TRBJ1-2,TRBV18,TRBD1,NA,CASSPSPGTGNYGYTF,TGTGCCAGCTCACCAAGCCCCGGGACAGGGAACTATGGCTACACCTTC
TRBJ2-7,TRBV12-3/TRBV12-4,NA,few,CASSPHLGGPAGEQYF,TGTGCCAGCAGCCCCCACCTGGGGGGCCCGGCGGGGGAGCAGTACTTC
TRBJ2-5,TRBV20-1,TRBD2,many,CSADARVAGEETQYF,TGCAGTGCCGACGCGAGGGTAGCGGGAGAGGAGACCCAGTACTTC
TRBJ1-1,TRBV6-1,NA,NA,CASSDSGGYTEAFF,TGTGCCAGCAGTGATTCGGGGGGCTACACTGAAGCTTTCTTT
TRBJ2-7,TRBV29-1,NA,NA,CSAMARSSYEQYF,TGCAGCGCTATGGCCAGGAGCTCCTACGAGCAGTACTTC
TRBJ2-3,TRBV28,TRBD2,few,CATAGRAGTDTQYF,TGTGCCACAGCGGGACGTGCGGGCACAGATACGCAGTATTTT
TRBJ1-6,TRBV7-2,NA,NA,CASSARDRGSSYNSPLHF,TGTGCCAGCAGCGCCAGAGATAGGGGGAGCTCCTATAATTCACCCCTCCACTTT
TRBJ2-7,TRBV10-3,NA,NA,CATMVGADYEQYF,TGTGCCACTATGGTGGGGGCCGACTACGAGCAGTACTTC
TRBJ2-2,TRBV2,NA,many,CATSYRAGELFF,TGTGCCACCAGTTACCGCGCCGGGGAGCTGTTTTTT
TRBJ2-2,TRBV19,TRBD1,NA,CASSRTGLATGELFF,TGTGCCAGTAGTAGGACAGGGCTGGCCACCGGGGAGCTGTTTTTT
TRBJ1-2,TRBV28,NA,many,CASSLWLRQLNYGYTF,TGTGCCAGCAGTTTATGGTTACGACAGCTTAACTATGGCTACACCTTC
TRBJ1-1,TRBV7-9,NA,NA,CASSLVSGDTEAFF,TGTGCCAGCAGCTTAGTTTCAGGGGACACTGAAGCTTTCTTT
TRBJ2-5,TRBV5-1,NA,once,CASSLRASLIGETQYF,TGCGCCAGCAGCTTGAGGGCATCGTTGATCGGGGAGACCCAGTACTTC
TRBJ2-7,TRBV3-1,NA,many,CASSLRENAQYF,TGTGCCAGCAGCCTACGGGAGAACGCGCAGTACTTC
TRBJ2-3,TRBV7-9,TRBD2,few,CASSALAGGPIASTDTQYF,TGTGCCAGCAGCGCACTAGCGGGAGGGCCCATTGCTAGCACAGATACGCAGTATTTT
TRBJ2-7,TRBV6-1,NA,NA,CASEHGQGSSYEQYF,TGTGCCAGCGAACACGGGCAGGGATCCTCCTACGAGCAGTACTTC
TRBJ2-2,TRBV29-1,NA,NA,CSVGASSANTGELFF,TGCAGCGTTGGCGCCTCTAGCGCTAACACCGGGGAGCTGTTTTTT